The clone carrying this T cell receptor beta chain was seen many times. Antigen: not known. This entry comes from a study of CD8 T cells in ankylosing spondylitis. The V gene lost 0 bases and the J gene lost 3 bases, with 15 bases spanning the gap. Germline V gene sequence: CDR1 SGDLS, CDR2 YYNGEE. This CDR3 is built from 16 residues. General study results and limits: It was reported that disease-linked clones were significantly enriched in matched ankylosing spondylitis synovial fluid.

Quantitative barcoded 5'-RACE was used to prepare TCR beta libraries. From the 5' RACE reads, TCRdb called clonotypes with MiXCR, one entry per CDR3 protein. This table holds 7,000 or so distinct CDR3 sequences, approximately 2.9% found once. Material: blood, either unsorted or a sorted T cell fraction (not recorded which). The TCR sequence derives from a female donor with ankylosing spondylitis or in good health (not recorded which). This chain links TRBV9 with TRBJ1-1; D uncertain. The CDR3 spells CASSVDSAPVDTEAFF. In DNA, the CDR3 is TGTGCCAGCAGCGTAGACAGTGCTCCAGTCGACACTGAAGCTTTCTTT.